This record covers a single TCR beta chain. What it binds is not known. The data were produced by immunoSEQ multiplex PCR, yet TCRdb's version contains in-frame clones alone and is incomplete. The sample carries around 400,000 clones, 70% to 90% recorded once. This record comes from a study of cytomegalovirus exposure and HLA in healthy donors. In the study overall: Later, an analysis reported that the 120 or so validation repertoires had used the same platform as the roughly 650 first-cohort repertoires.

This CDR3 comprises 15 residues. Germline CDR1 MNHEY, CDR2 SVGAGI. V lost 6 bases, J lost 3 bases, and 8 bases stayed unmatched. Notes on the study in general: Most TCRs appeared rarely, but some public TCRs recurred in many donors. In vitro testing confirmed a few CMV-associated chains as specific for CMV antigens.

The sample was PBMCs. V and J are TRBV6-5 and TRBJ2-7; TRBD1 matches 10 bases. The clonotype was recovered from a woman aged 18-29 years in good health and CMV-seronegative. CDR3 bases: TGTGCCAGCAGCCCCTCCGGGACAGGGGTCTACGAGCAGTACTTC. It yields the protein CASSPSGTGVYEQYF.